The clone carrying this TCR beta chain was seen a few times. Its antigen is not known. This sample stems from a study of CD8 T cells in ankylosing spondylitis. This CDR3 is built from 17 residues. Germline CDR1 and CDR2: SGHRS and YFSETQ. V lost 4 bases to trimming and J lost 5 bases; unmatched junction nucleotides: 6. General observations from the study: Characteristic, it appeared, of ankylosing spondylitis blood was a TCR beta motif of seven or eight highly homologous variants.

In TCRdb, the 5' RACE reads were re-called with MiXCR into one record per CDR3 protein. There are hundreds of thousands of distinct CDR3 sequences in the sample; approximately 17% occur only once, and approximately 1% lies in the top ten. This TCR was recovered from a male donor with ankylosing spondylitis. The gene calls are TRBV5-1 and TRBJ2-1; 16 positions match TRBD2. The specimen sequenced was blood, either unsorted or a sorted T cell fraction (not recorded which). CDR3 sequence reads: CASSLGTSGRADNEQFF. CDR3 nucleotide sequence: TGCGCCAGCAGCCTGGGGACTAGCGGGAGGGCCGACAATGAGCAGTTCTTC.